This section outlines one TCR beta chain sequence together with its context. Its antigen is still unknown. The entry originates in a study of cytomegalovirus exposure and HLA in healthy donors. Study observations and caveats: CMV serostatus was the sole immune exposure information available.

Primers: 60 Vbeta forward and 13 Jbeta reverse. TCRdb keeps only in-frame clones here, not all; method: immunoSEQ multiplex PCR. The sample includes some 130,000 clones. The germline gives CDR1 SGHAT, CDR2 FQNNGV. The CDR3 spans 12 residues. Trimming removed 5 bases at V and 4 bases at J, with 8 bases between. The sequenced sample was PBMCs. V gene TRBV11-2 combines with J gene TRBJ1-1; no definite D call. This receptor was obtained from a man aged 18 to 30 in good health and CMV-seronegative. CDR3 protein: CASSQSGTEAFF. CDR3 in DNA: TGTGCCAGCAGCCAATCAGGCACTGAAGCTTTCTTT.